This T cell receptor beta chain was identified in a study of cytomegalovirus exposure and HLA in healthy donors. Notes on the study in general: Data from an earlier analysis indicated that most TCR beta V segments were productive either about 87% or about 30% of the time. It was reported in a later analysis that an Asian-associated ancestry cluster showed fewer N-insertions than the roughly 670-donor mean. In a later analysis, TCR beta V- and J-gene trimming was associated with a missense DCLRE1C variant. TRBV6-2, TRBV6-3 and some other V segments were unresolvable in 87-base-pair reads.

Amplification used 60 Vbeta primers and 13 Jbeta primers. TCRdb keeps only in-frame clones here, not all; method: immunoSEQ multiplex PCR. The data contain around 200,000 clones, approximately 70% of them seen just once; the ten biggest clones take up about 3%. CDR3 length: 17 amino acids. The germline CDR1 and CDR2 sequences are MRHNA and SNTAGT. The germline V and J ends were trimmed by 3 bases and 4 bases, with 20 bases remaining between them. The sample holds one count of this clone. Its antigen is not known. Sequencing was performed on PBMCs. The chain combines TRBV6-4 with TRBJ2-3, with D unresolved. This sequence originates from a woman under 40 in good health and CMV-seropositive. CDR3 DNA: TGTGCCAGCAGTGAATCGAACACCGGGTCGGTGTCAGATACGCAGTATTTT. This gives the protein CASSESNTGSVSDTQYF.